This T cell receptor (beta chain) originates from a study of blood T cell repertoires in COVID-19. Across the whole study: Sites in the United States, Italy and Spain provided acute and convalescent COVID-19 samples. PBMCs, B-cell-depleted T cells, or T cells were the source of the cDNA or gDNA that made up the material.

Per the original methods: Estimates of nucleated cell counts were drawn from the amplification of reference gene primers. Sequencing was performed with immunoSEQ multiplex PCR; in TCRdb, only in-frame clones are kept and a portion is missing. The V and J calls and clone size are taken from that table; D and trimming were inferred from the DNA. The sample holds 100,000 to 150,000 clones, roughly four fifths seen once. During active infection, Seattle patients enrolled and were then monitored through disease. Germline V lookup: CDR1 ENHRY, CDR2 SYGVKD. The CDR3 contains 13 residues. J lost 6 bases, V lost 8 bases, and 6 bases had no gene match.

V gene TRBV10-3 combines with J gene TRBJ1-5; 8 bases match TRBD1. The clonotype comes from an elderly man with COVID-19, enrolled during active disease. The specimen was peripheral blood. The CDR3 DNA sequence: TGTGCCATCGGCGGACAGGGTGGTCAGCCCCAGCATTTT. It yields the protein CAIGGQGGQPQHF.